This T cell receptor (beta chain) is drawn from a study of blood T cell repertoires in COVID-19. Assay: immunoSEQ multiplex PCR; the TCRdb copy retains only in-frame clones and omits some. The sample lists approximately 70,000 clones; approximately 84% were seen once. The length of the CDR3 is 15 residues. Germline lookup yields CDR1 SGHNT and CDR2 YENEEA. V gave up 0 bases and J gave up 3 bases, with 11 bases separating them. The chain is built from TRBV11-3 and TRBJ1-1, with unresolved D. This clonotype originated in an older man with active or convalescent COVID-19. Sequencing used peripheral blood. The CDR3 nucleotides are TGTGCCAGCAGCTTAGACTCAGACGGGGACACTGAAGCTTTCTTT. Its protein product is CASSLDSDGDTEAFF.